The 8 T cell receptor beta chains below come from one sample, sequenced in a study of shared clonotypes between healthy human individuals. Libraries were prepared by immunoSEQ multiplex PCR; TCRdb keeps only in-frame clonotypes and omits some of them. Of approximately 2.4 million clones in the sample, more than 90% are singletons; the top ten hold less than 0.15%. Input material: naive CD4+ T cells sorted from blood. Described subset: CD45RA+ positively selected. The receptors derive from a man aged 18 to 29 in good health.

This rearrangement joins TRBV6-1 to TRBJ2-1, with a tentative D call TRBD1 (5 bases). Trimming stripped 8 bases from V and 0 bases from J, with 14 bases between. CDR1 is MNHNS and CDR2 is SASEGT in the germline V gene. The CDR3 has 15 residues. The CDR3 sequence: CASQADSSSYNEQFF. In nucleotides, the CDR3 is TGTGCCAGCCAGGCTGACAGCAGCTCCTACAATGAGCAGTTCTTC.

In the case of this clone: Other DNA sequences in this sample translate to the same CDR3. The CDR3: CASSGQGETQYF. The CDR3 DNA reads TGTGCCAGCAGTGGACAGGGAGAGACCCAGTACTTC. This chain links TRBV2 with TRBJ2-5; 7 bases match TRBD1. The CDR3 length is 12 residues. Germline V CDR1 and CDR2: SNHLY, FYNNEI. Trimming removed 4 bases from V and 4 bases from J; junction bases left unmatched: 0. Variable domain in full (rest from reference TRBV2 and TRBJ2-5): EPEVTQTPSHQVTQMGQEVILRCVPISNHLYFYWYRQILGQKVEFLVSFYNNEISEKSEIFDDQFSVERPDGSNFTLKIRSTKLEDSAMYFCASSGQGETQYFGPGTRLLVL.

The rearrangement joins TRBV5-1 to TRBJ2-1; 9 nucleotides align to TRBD2. J was trimmed by 8 bases and V by 2 bases; bases with no gene match: 5. This CDR3 contains 14 residues. Per the germline V gene, CDR1 is SGHRS and CDR2 is YFSETQ. The chain's CDR3 is CASSFRTSGYEQFF. In nucleotides, the CDR3 is TGCGCCAGCAGCTTTAGAACTAGCGGGTATGAGCAGTTCTTC.

The chain carries TRBV7-9 and TRBJ2-7; D remains unclear. CDR1 SEHNR and CDR2 FQNEAQ come from the germline V gene (reference sequence). The ends were cut back, 7 bases at V and 3 bases at J, with 10 bases in the middle. The CDR3 length is 12 residues. The CDR3 loop is CASTDGVYEQYF. The CDR3 region has the DNA TGTGCCAGCACCGACGGCGTCTACGAGCAGTACTTC.

This chain uses TRBV5-1 with TRBJ2-1; D is unclear. This CDR3 is built from 13 residues. Looked up from germline, CDR1 is SGHRS and CDR2 is YFSETQ. The V end lost 4 bases, the J end lost 5 bases, and 10 bases lay between the germline ends. CDR3 DNA sequence: TGCGCCAGCAGCCTAAGCGCGGACAATGAGCAGTTCTTC. Amino acids: CASSLSADNEQFF.

The chain joins TRBV14 to TRBJ2-3; either TRBD1 or TRBD2 may fit D (5 bases each). CDR1 is SGHDN, CDR2 FVKESK, per germline. The CDR3 consists of 14 residues. V dropped 3 bases and J dropped 10 bases, with 17 bases sitting between them. CDR3 region: CASSHALGVDAQYF. CDR3 DNA: TGTGCCAGCAGCCACGCGTTGGGGGTTGATGCGCAGTATTTT.

V and J are TRBV30 and TRBJ2-1; perhaps TRBD1 as D (6 bases). Germline V CDR1 and CDR2: GTSNPN, SVGIG (reference sequence). V was clipped by 8 bases and J by 7 bases, with 18 bases between them. The CDR3 covers 13 residues. Written as DNA, the CDR3 is TGTGCCGGAGACCCTAGCAGGGGAAATGAGCAGTTCTTC. Residues: CAGDPSRGNEQFF.

This chain uses TRBV29-1 with TRBJ1-2; possible D gene TRBD1, 5 bases. Germline V gene data show CDR1 as SQVTM and CDR2 as ANQGSEA. The CDR3 loop spans 16 amino acids. V lost 2 bases, J lost 1 base, and 17 bases lay in between. CDR3 in amino acids: CSVEKPRGRSNYGYTF. In nucleotides, the CDR3 is TGCAGCGTTGAAAAGCCTCGGGGCAGAAGTAACTATGGCTACACCTTC.